The present TCR beta chain was sequenced within a study of blood T cell repertoires in COVID-19. J lost 9 bases, V lost 2 bases, and 7 bases had no gene match. This CDR3 is 14 amino acids long. Germline-derived CDR1 and CDR2 are SGHAT and FQNNGV. The table came from immunoSEQ multiplex PCR; TCRdb's copy has only in-frame clones and leaves some out. Among more than 300,000 clones listed, approximately 90% were seen once. Enrollees, about 18 to 89 years old, lived in approximately 25 US areas. Two consecutive negative NP/OP PCR tests, clearance, or resolved symptoms defined Cohort 3 recovery. Material for sequencing was PBMCs or T cells enriched from blood (not recorded which). The chain links TRBV11-2 to TRBJ2-1; 7 bases agree with TRBD2. This TCR came from a woman aged 18-35 years who had recovered from COVID-19. The CDR3 spells CASSLPGGSREQFF. CDR3 nucleotide sequence: TGTGCCAGCAGCTTACCGGGGGGTAGCCGTGAGCAGTTCTTC.